The sequence of this TCR beta chain was determined in a study of cytomegalovirus exposure and HLA in healthy donors. CDR1 LGHNA and CDR2 YNFKEQ come from the germline V gene. CDR3 length: 16 amino acids. The V and J ends lost 2 bases and 10 bases, in that order; junction bases with no gene match: 8. PCR primers comprised 60 Vbeta and 13 Jbeta primers. This table comes from immunoSEQ multiplex PCR, and its TCRdb copy is limited to in-frame clones, with some not included. The sample lists 65,000 to 90,000 clones; roughly 80% were seen once. Sequencing was carried out using PBMCs. The source is a man aged 35-49 years in good health and CMV-seronegative. This chain connects TRBV4-2 to TRBJ1-6; 10 bases match TRBD1. The CDR3 region has the DNA TGTGCCAGCAGCCAAAGACAGGGGGCTATTTGGTCACCCCTCCACTTT. Translated: CASSQRQGAIWSPLHF.